This TCR beta chain was obtained from a study of Graves' ophthalmopathy and Graves' hyperthyroidism. Overall study results and limits: Using a 13-signature model, the authors split ophthalmopathy from stable hyperthyroidism, with 87.88% sensitivity and approximately 80% specificity.

Worth noting for this clonotype: Its target is unknown.

Eligible hyperthyroidism cases comprised new diagnoses of under 2 months' duration in individuals aged 18 to 65. Exclusion criteria comprised other autoimmune diseases, uncontrolled infections, pregnancy or lactation in patients. Clinical symptoms and serum thyroxine were used for diagnosis; TRAb, thyroid ultrasound and orbital computed tomography were also relied on. The germline CDR1 and CDR2 sequences are LGHDT and YNNKEL (reference sequence). V was trimmed by 6 bases and J by 2 bases, leaving 13 bases between them. There are 14 residues in the CDR3. RNA transcripts served as template for amplifying TCR beta CDR3 sequences. RT-PCR was first run with HTBI primers, then multiplex PCR in a second round. In TCRdb, the multiplex PCR reads were re-called with MiXCR into one record per CDR3 protein. Among over a million distinct CDR3 sequences listed, 35% to 45% were seen once.

This chain joins TRBV3-1 and TRBJ1-1; no definite D call. The sample consisted of peripheral blood or thyroid tissue (not recorded which). The clonotype was recovered from an adult man with Graves' hyperthyroidism. The CDR3 sequence is CASSGRTTNTEAFF. CDR3 bases: TGTGCCAGCAGTGGACGAACCACTAACACTGAAGCTTTCTTT. The full variable domain, in which reference TRBV3-1 and TRBJ1-1 provide the parts outside the CDR3, is DTAVSQTPKYLVTQMGNDKSIKCEQNLGHDTMYWYKQDSKKFLKIMFSYNNKELIINETVPNRFSPKSPDKAHLNLHINSLELGDSAVYFCASSGRTTNTEAFFGQGTRLTVV.